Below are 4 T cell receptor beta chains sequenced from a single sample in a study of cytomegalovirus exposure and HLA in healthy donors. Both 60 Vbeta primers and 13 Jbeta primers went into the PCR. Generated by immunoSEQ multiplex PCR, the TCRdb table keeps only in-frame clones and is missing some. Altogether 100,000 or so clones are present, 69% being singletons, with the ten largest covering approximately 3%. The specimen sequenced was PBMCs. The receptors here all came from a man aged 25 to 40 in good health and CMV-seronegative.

CDR3 in amino acids: CAWAPAGSVAKNIQYF. The CDR3 nucleotides read TGTGCCTGGGCCCCGGCGGGGAGCGTAGCCAAAAACATTCAGTACTTC. This chain links TRBV30 with TRBJ2-4; D perhaps matches TRBD2 (6 bases). Germline-derived CDR1 and CDR2 are GTSNPN and SVGIG (reference sequence). The CDR3 runs 16 residues. The V and J ends lost 5 bases and 0 bases respectively, with 17 bases between them.

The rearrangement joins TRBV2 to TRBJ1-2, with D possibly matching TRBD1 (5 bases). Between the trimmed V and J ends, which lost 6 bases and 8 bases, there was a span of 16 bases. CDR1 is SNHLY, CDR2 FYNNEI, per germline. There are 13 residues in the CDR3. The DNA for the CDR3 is TGTGCCAGCAGGGACCTCGACACAGGAGGCTACACCTTC. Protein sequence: CASRDLDTGGYTF.

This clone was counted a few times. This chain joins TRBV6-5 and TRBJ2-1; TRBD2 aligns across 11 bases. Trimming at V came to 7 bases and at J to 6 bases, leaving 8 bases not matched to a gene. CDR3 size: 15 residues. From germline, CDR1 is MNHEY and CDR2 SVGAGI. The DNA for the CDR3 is TGTGCCAGCATGGTTAGCGGGAGGGCGGGCAATGAGCAGTTCTTC. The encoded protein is CASMVSGRAGNEQFF.

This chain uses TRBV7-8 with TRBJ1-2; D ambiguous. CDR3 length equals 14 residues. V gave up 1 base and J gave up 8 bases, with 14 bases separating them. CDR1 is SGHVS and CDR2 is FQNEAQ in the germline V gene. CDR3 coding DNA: TGTGCCAGCAGCTTAGACGTCCTCGGTAGAGGCTACACCTTC. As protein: CASSLDVLGRGYTF. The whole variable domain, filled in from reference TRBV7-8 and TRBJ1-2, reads GAGVSQSPRYKVAKRGQDVALRCDPISGHVSLFWYQQALGQGPEFLTYFQNEAQLDKSGLPSDRFFAERPEGSVSTLKIQRTQQEDSAVYLCASSLDVLGRGYTFGSGTRLTVV.